The clone carrying this T cell receptor beta chain has only one observation. The V segment lost 10 bases and the J segment 0 bases; nucleotides outside the gene matches: 21. The length of the CDR3 is 19 residues. CDR1 is ENHRY, CDR2 SYGVKD, per germline. The entry originates in a study of blood T cell repertoires in COVID-19. Study-wide background: Samples taken during acute and convalescent COVID-19 were collected in the United States, Italy and Spain. PBMCs, B-cell-depleted T cells, or T cells were the source of the cDNA or gDNA that made up the material.

Some clones are missing from TCRdb's copy, which holds only in-frame ones; the method was immunoSEQ multiplex PCR. The sample lists roughly 180,000 clones; 85% were seen once. The source of this sequence is a woman in her sixties with acute or convalescent COVID-19. V gene TRBV10-3 combines with J gene TRBJ1-1; 9 bases match TRBD1. The sample comprised peripheral blood. CDR3: CATRASWGTGRRVNTEAFF. The CDR3 DNA reads as TGTGCCACCCGCGCATCATGGGGGACAGGGAGAAGGGTGAACACTGAAGCTTTCTTT.